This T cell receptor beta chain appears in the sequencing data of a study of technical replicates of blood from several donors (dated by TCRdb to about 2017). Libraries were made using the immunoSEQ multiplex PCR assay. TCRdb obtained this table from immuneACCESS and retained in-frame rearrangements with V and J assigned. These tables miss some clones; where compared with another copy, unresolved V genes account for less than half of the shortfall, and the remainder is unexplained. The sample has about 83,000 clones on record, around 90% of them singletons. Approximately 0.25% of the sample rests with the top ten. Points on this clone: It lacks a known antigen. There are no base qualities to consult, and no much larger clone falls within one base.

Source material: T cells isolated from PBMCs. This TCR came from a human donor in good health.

The CDR3 in this case is CASSDGSRWSTDTQYF. The nucleotide sequence is given as TGTGCCAGCAGCGACGGGTCTAGGTGGTCCACAGATACGCAGTATTTT. In this chain, TRBV25-1 is recombined with TRBJ2-3, with no D gene named confidently. Sequences MGHDK (CDR1) and SYGVNS (CDR2) are obtained from the germline V gene. V loses 6 bases of germline sequence and J loses 2 bases, and the interval between the two ends is 18 bases. Counted from cysteine to phenylalanine, this CDR3 has 16 amino acids. Just CDR3 DNA is preserved here, 48 bases in frame from base 1.